Described below is a single TCR beta chain sequence and its context. Its antigen is not known. This specimen belongs to a study of cytomegalovirus exposure and HLA in healthy donors. Study-wide results and caveats: Common viral pathogens seemed, in a later analysis, to connect with several of the most significant clusters. In a later analysis, HLA-C alleles had the fewest associated TCRs, DRB1 alleles the most. In a later analysis, HLA-associated TCR beta chains were more clonally expanded than equally common others.

Germline loops: CDR1 MNHEY, CDR2 SVGAGI. The CDR3 contains 14 residues. V lost 7 bases and J lost 1, with 14 bases in between. PCR employed 60 Vbeta and 13 Jbeta primers. Some clones are missing from TCRdb's copy, which holds only in-frame ones; the method was immunoSEQ multiplex PCR. The sample carries more than 150,000 clones, 77% recorded once. The sequencing sample was made of PBMCs. This rearrangement joins TRBV6-5 to TRBJ2-7, with D perhaps TRBD2 (6 bases). The receptor was derived from a man in his late teens or twenties in good health and CMV-seronegative. The CDR3 here is CASTSSGLSYEQYF. In DNA form, the CDR3 reads TGTGCCAGCACATCCAGCGGGCTATCCTACGAGCAGTACTTC.